Presented here are 11 T cell receptor beta chains from one specimen sequenced in a study of T cells expressing NK-cell markers (dated by TCRdb to the early 2020s). Libraries were built with 5' RACE. Sequenced on an Illumina HiSeq 2000. Based on TCRdb reprocessing of the reads, there is one entry per CDR3 protein sequence, and DNA is missing. The sample table records about 550,000 distinct CDR3 sequences. Together, the top ten hold roughly 3.6% of the sample. Sequencing used blood T cells: a sorted CD56 or NKG2C T cell subset, CD4+ or CD8+ T cells, or bulk PBMC T cells (not recorded which). These receptors all come from a man aged 18 to 29 in good health. Donor details come from another sample of the same person, matched by shared clones.

The chain is built from TRBV9 and TRBJ2-7; TCRdb returns TRBD1, unconfirmable since there is no DNA. The CDR3 totals 13 residues. From germline, CDR1 is SGDLS and CDR2 YYNGEE. CDR3 residues: CASSATGAYEQYF.

The rearrangement joins TRBV12-3 or TRBV12-4 to TRBJ2-1; the D call of TRBD2 rests on TCRdb alone, since no DNA is present to check it. This CDR3 spans 13 amino acids. CDR3 residues: CASSIPREGEQFF.

The CDR3 loop reads CASSSPGLGVTDTQYF. V usage is TRBV7-9 and J usage is TRBJ2-3; TCRdb proposes TRBD2, but this gene call is untestable without DNA. Looked up from germline, CDR1 is SEHNR and CDR2 is FQNEAQ (reference sequence). CDR3 length: 16 amino acids. Drawing the rest from reference TRBV7-9 and TRBJ2-3, the complete variable domain is DTGVSQNPRHKITKRGQNVTFRCDPISEHNRLYWYRQTLGQGPEFLTYFQNEAQLEKSRLLSDRFSAERPKGSFSTLEIQRTEQGDSAMYLCASSSPGLGVTDTQYFGPGTRLTVL.

The V and J genes are TRBV27 and TRBJ2-5; TCRdb designates TRBD1, a call that cannot be tested without DNA. CDR3 length equals 15 residues. Looked up from germline, CDR1 is MNHEY and CDR2 is SMNVEV (reference sequence). The CDR3 loop is CASSLLSQEQETQYF.

The J gene is TRBJ2-1, the V gene TRBV5-1; the D call from TCRdb, TRBD2, cannot be confirmed without DNA. Germline V gives CDR1 SGHRS, CDR2 YFSETQ. The CDR3 totals 19 residues. Here the CDR3 reads CASRTPTPGLAGGFGEQFF.

V and J are TRBV5-1 and TRBJ1-2; TCRdb's D gene call, TRBD1, goes unchecked for lack of DNA. Per the germline V gene, CDR1 is SGHRS and CDR2 is YFSETQ. The CDR3 spans 15 residues. The CDR3 sequence: CASSEQEQGNYGYTF. The variable domain in full, completed from reference TRBV5-1 and TRBJ1-2, reads KAGVTQTPRYLIKTRGQQVTLSCSPISGHRSVSWYQQTPGQGLQFLFEYFSETQRNKGNFPGRFSGRQFSNSRSEMNVSTLELGDSALYLCASSEQEQGNYGYTFGSGTRLTVV.

The chain joins TRBV7-2 to TRBJ1-1. The CDR3 loop spans 13 amino acids. Germline V gene sequence: CDR1 SGHTA, CDR2 FQGNSA. The CDR3 loop reads CASRVLSNTEAFF.

The chain uses TRBV5-6 and TRBJ2-1; TCRdb gives TRBD1 as the D gene, but with no DNA this cannot be confirmed. The CDR3 consists of 16 residues. From germline, CDR1 is SGHDT and CDR2 YYEEEE. CDR3 sequence reads: CASSFEPQSSYNEQFF.

The J gene is TRBJ2-1, the V gene TRBV20-1; TCRdb gives TRBD2 as the D gene, but with no DNA this cannot be confirmed. The V gene's germline CDR1 is DFQATT and CDR2 SNEGSKA (reference sequence). CDR3 length: 19 residues. The CDR3: CSANPRPGTSGKVVYEQFF.

V is TRBV4-1 and J is TRBJ1-5. Germline V gene data show CDR1 as MGHRA and CDR2 as YSYEKL. This CDR3 spans 14 amino acids. CDR3: CASSQESGNQPQHF.

V is TRBV7-6 and J is TRBJ1-2; TCRdb selects TRBD1, and the lack of DNA leaves this call unchecked. Looked up from germline, CDR1 is SGHVS and CDR2 is FNYEAQ. The CDR3 totals 14 residues. The CDR3 is CASSGMTGNYGYTF.